This passage covers 10 T cell receptor beta chains from one sample sequenced in a study of Tregs in tolerant kidney transplant recipients. The nonmyeloablative bone marrow transplants came from related graft donors, with transient mixed chimerism. Assay: immunoSEQ multiplex PCR; the TCRdb copy retains only in-frame clones and omits some. This sample has approximately 90,000 clones, with roughly 93% found just once. The sequencing used CD4+ T cells from blood (PBMCs), collected 12 months after the transplant. These receptors all come from a human patient who received a combined kidney and bone marrow transplant. Some of the T cells may derive from the graft donor.

This clone appeared a single time. The chain employs TRBV4-2 and TRBJ2-5; 10 nucleotides agree with TRBD1. V lost 11 bases, J lost 5 bases, and 5 bases stayed unmatched. There are 12 residues in the CDR3. Germline assignment: CDR1 LGHNA and CDR2 YNFKEQ. The CDR3 DNA reads TGTGCCTGTGGGGACAGGGGTGAGACCCAGTACTTC. Translating it yields CACGDRGETQYF.

The V and J genes are TRBV5-1 and TRBJ2-3; maybe TRBD1 (5 bases). The germline V and J ends were trimmed by 7 bases and 0 bases, with 12 bases remaining between them. Germline lookup yields CDR1 SGHRS and CDR2 YFSETQ. The CDR3 extends over 14 amino acids. The CDR3 is CASEVQGSTDTQYF. In DNA form, the CDR3 reads TGCGCCAGCGAAGTGCAGGGTAGCACAGATACGCAGTATTTT.

This chain links TRBV11-3 with TRBJ2-7; 8 nucleotides agree with TRBD2. In germline, CDR1 is SGHNT, CDR2 YENEEA. V gave up 1 base and J gave up 5 bases; unmatched junction bases: 10. The CDR3 loop spans 16 amino acids. CDR3 loop: CASSLGGIAGMDEQYF. The DNA for the CDR3 is TGTGCCAGCAGCTTAGGGGGGATAGCGGGAATGGACGAGCAGTACTTC.

The J gene is TRBJ2-5, the V gene TRBV4-2; 7 bases fit TRBD1. The J call may not be correct, given that the DNA end is closer to TRBJ2-7. Germline V lookup: CDR1 LGHNA, CDR2 YNFKEQ. CDR3 size: 15 residues. CDR3 sequence reads: CASSRWDAGGYEQYF. The CDR3 DNA sequence: TGTGCCAGCAGCCGCTGGGACGCAGGGGGTTACGAGCAGTACTTC.

The chain carries TRBV25-1 and TRBJ1-1; TRBD1 matches at 8 bases. V lost 5 bases to trimming and J lost 7 bases; unmatched junction nucleotides: 9. The germline CDR1 and CDR2 sequences are MGHDK and SYGVNS. The CDR3 covers 14 residues. This chain's CDR3 is CASSPRQGWIEAFF. In nucleotides, the CDR3 is TGTGCCAGCAGTCCCCGACAGGGGTGGATTGAAGCTTTCTTT.

The chain recombines TRBV7-3 with TRBJ2-3, with unresolved D. The V end was cut by 3 bases, the J end by 0 bases, with 7 bases between. This CDR3 spans 14 amino acids. Germline CDR1 reads SGHTA; CDR2 reads FQGTGA. The CDR3 is CASSLSSSTDTQYF. The CDR3 DNA reads as TGTGCCAGCAGCTTGAGTTCTAGCACAGATACGCAGTATTTT.

The CDR3 DNA reads TGCGCCAGCAGTCGGCCTCTAGAGACCCAGTACTTC. It translates to CASSRPLETQYF. The V gene is TRBV23-1, the J gene TRBJ2-5; the D is unclear. TRBV23-1 is an ORF, and what it does is uncertain. This CDR3 spans 12 amino acids. V dropped 4 bases and J dropped 4 bases, with 7 bases sitting between them.

The V gene is TRBV7-2, the J gene TRBJ1-3; D gene unclear. Germline-derived CDR1 and CDR2 are SGHTA and FQGNSA. This CDR3 is 13 amino acids long. V was trimmed by 2 bases and J by 0 bases, leaving 2 bases between them. CDR3 protein: CASSLRSGNTIYF. CDR3 nucleotides: TGTGCCAGCAGCTTACGCTCTGGAAACACCATATATTTT.

The sample holds a few counts of this clone. The chain combines TRBV10-3 with TRBJ1-1; D ambiguous. Germline CDR1 reads ENHRY; CDR2 reads SYGVKD. The CDR3 sequence is 12 residues long. Trimming cost V 2 bases and J 6 bases, with 7 bases left between them. The chain's CDR3 is CAISEVRAEAFF. CDR3 coding DNA: TGTGCCATCAGTGAGGTAAGAGCTGAAGCTTTCTTT.

Only one count was recorded for this clone. The junction shows a germline mismatch at one end, possibly a read error. V gene TRBV19 combines with J gene TRBJ2-1; TRBD1 is a possible D gene (5 bases). The CDR3 totals 15 residues. Germline CDR1 and CDR2: LNHDA and SQIVND (reference sequence). The CDR3 DNA sequence: TGTGCCAGTATGCTCTGGGCAGGGTTCGACAATGAGCAGCTCTTC. Protein product: CASMLWAGFDNEQLF.